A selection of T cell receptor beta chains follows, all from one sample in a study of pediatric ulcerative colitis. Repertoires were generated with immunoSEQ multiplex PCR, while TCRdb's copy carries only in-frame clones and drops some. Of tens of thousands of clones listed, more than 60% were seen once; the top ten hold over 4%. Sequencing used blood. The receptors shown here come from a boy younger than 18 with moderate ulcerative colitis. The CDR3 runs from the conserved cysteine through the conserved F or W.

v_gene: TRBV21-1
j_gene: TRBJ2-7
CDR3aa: CASSGRTGGYEQYF

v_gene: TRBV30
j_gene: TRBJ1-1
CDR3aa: CARTVIPGTEAFF

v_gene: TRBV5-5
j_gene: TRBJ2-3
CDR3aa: CASSLPRLVTDTQYF

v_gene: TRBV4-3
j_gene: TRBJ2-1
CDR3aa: CASSQGGVNMGLAVRNEQFF

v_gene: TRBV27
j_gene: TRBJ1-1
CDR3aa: CASSPRDRENTEAFF

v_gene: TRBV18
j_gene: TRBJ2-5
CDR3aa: CASSPTSGSQETQYF

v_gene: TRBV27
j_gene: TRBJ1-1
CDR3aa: CASRRAAGQTNTEAFF

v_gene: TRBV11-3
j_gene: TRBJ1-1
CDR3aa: CASSLTGYTEAFF

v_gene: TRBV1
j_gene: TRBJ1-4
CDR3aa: CTSSRGTQLNEKLFF

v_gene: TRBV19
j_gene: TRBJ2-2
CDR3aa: CASLNLAGGPWTGELFF

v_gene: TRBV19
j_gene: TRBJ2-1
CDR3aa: CASGGGRARNEQFF

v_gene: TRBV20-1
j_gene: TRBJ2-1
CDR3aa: CTPASGNEQFF

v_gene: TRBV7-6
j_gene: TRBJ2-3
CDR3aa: CASSSGQGAQYF

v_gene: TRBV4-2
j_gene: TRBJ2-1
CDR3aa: CASSQDSGRRGEQFF

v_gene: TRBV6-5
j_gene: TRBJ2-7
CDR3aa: CASSRRRDSSYEQYF

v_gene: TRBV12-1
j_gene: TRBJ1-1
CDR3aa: CASRYHLNTEAFF

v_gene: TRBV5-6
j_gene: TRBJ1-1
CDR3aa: CASSRPLQGGAFF

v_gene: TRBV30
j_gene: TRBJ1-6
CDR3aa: CAWTDRASSYNSPLHF

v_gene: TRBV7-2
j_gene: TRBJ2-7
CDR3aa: CASSLRTSGISYEQYF

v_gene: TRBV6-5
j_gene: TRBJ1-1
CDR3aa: CASSYSSGPIYEAFF

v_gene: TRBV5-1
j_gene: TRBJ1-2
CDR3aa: CASSPDRSGYTF

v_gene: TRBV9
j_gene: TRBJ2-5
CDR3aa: CASSRGTSGTQETQYF

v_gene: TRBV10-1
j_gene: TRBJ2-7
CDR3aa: CASSESAGLAGSEQYF

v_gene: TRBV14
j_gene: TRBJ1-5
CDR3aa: CASSQGQGSNQPQHF